The 2 T cell receptor beta chains reported below all come from one sample, sequenced in a study of T-cell reconstitution after alpha-beta-depleted transplantation in children. The TCRbeta library incorporated unique molecular identifiers. TCRdb ran MiXCR on the PCR reads and lists one entry per CDR3 protein. Of approximately 340,000 distinct CDR3 sequences in the sample, 10% were seen once. The sequences come from PBMCs from the stem cell graft donor, collected from the stem cell graft. The receptors here all came from a human donor who donated a stem cell graft to a child with acute lymphoblastic leukemia.

This clonotype came up many times. The chain combines TRBV10-3 with TRBJ1-2, with 8 bases identical to TRBD1. The V and J ends lost 11 bases and 2 bases, in that order; junction bases with no gene match: 4. In germline, CDR1 is ENHRY, CDR2 SYGVKD. This CDR3 has 12 amino acids. CDR3 DNA sequence: TGTGCCTCACGACAGGGGAACTATGGCTACACCTTC. This gives the protein CASRQGNYGYTF.

This clonotype has more than one count but fewer than ten. The CDR3 nucleotides are TGTGCCAGCGCCGTTCCCGACACCGGGACAGCCAACCAAGAGACCCAGTACTTC. Translated, it gives CASAVPDTGTANQETQYF. This chain uses TRBV11-1 with TRBJ2-5; 7 bases align to TRBD1. From germline, CDR1 is SGHAT and CDR2 FQDESV (reference sequence). With V trimmed by 8 bases and J by 0 bases, 18 bases remained unmatched. The CDR3 spans 18 residues.